This T cell receptor beta chain comes out of a study of Ad26.COV2.S vaccination and SARS-CoV-2 variants. Across the study: Recipients of Ad26.COV2.S got it intramuscularly, once or twice 56 days apart.

The treatment here: around 19 received Ad26.COV2.S at low or high dose, single or two shots; several received placebo; per-sample allocation not given. The investigators took samples on day 63 after the first vaccine or placebo injection. An adult donor aged 18-55 years was enrolled in Boston. Germline CDR1 is WSHSY and CDR2 is SAAADI. The germline V and J ends were trimmed by 4 bases and 4 bases, with 11 bases remaining between them. This CDR3 is built from 14 residues. Findings and limits, study-wide: A substantial breadth of spike-specific CD8+ and CD4+ T cell responses after vaccination has been reported.

Remarks on this clone: Antigen specificity is unknown.

Profiled with immunoSEQ multiplex PCR; TCRdb holds only in-frame clones, not every one. This table has 350,000 to 450,000 clones, 80% to 95% appearing once. The TCR sequence derives from a person between 18 and 60 years old who received the Ad26.COV2.S COVID-19 vaccine or a placebo. The chain joins TRBV10-2 to TRBJ1-5, with TRBD1 as a possible D gene (5 bases). This material consisted of peripheral blood, taken in a trial of Ad26.COV2.S vaccine versus placebo. The CDR3 region is CASSATDRNQPQHF. CDR3 nucleotides: TGCGCCAGCAGTGCGACAGACCGGAATCAGCCCCAGCATTTT.